The 19 T cell receptor beta chains presented below share a single source sample, sequenced in a study of response to subunit inactivated influenza vaccine. Each CDR3 protein is one row after TCRdb ran MiXCR on the RT-PCR reads. The table lists 500,000 to 550,000 distinct CDR3 sequences, around 7.9% of them singletons. The sample was PBMCs from blood, taken about 23 months after vaccination. The receptor source for this set is a man aged 50 to 69 who received an inactivated influenza vaccine.

This clonotype was counted many times. The chain is built from TRBV7-2 and TRBJ1-1; TRBD1 aligns across 9 bases. The CDR3 contains 16 residues. V lost 5 bases and J lost 6; bases outside the gene matches: 13. Per germline, CDR1 SGHTA and CDR2 FQGNSA. The CDR3 is CASSPGGTGSFAEAFF. The CDR3 nucleotides are TGTGCCAGCAGCCCCGGGGGGACAGGGAGTTTTGCTGAAGCTTTCTTT. The full variable domain, with the rest looked up from reference TRBV7-2 and TRBJ1-1, is GAGVSQSPSNKVTEKGKDVELRCDPISGHTALYWYRQSLGQGLEFLIYFQGNSAPDKSGLPSDRFSAERTGGSVSTLTIQRTQQEDSAVYLCASSPGGTGSFAEAFFGQGTRLTVV.

This sequence joins TRBV10-3 and TRBJ2-7; 13 positions agree with TRBD2. The CDR3 runs to 15 residues. V shed 3 bases and J 6 bases; nucleotides not matched to a gene: 5. CDR1 ENHRY and CDR2 SYGVKD come from the germline V gene. CDR3 in amino acids: CAISDRTSGSVEQYF. CDR3 DNA sequence: TGTGCCATCAGTGATAGGACTAGCGGGAGTGTCGAGCAGTACTTC.

This clonotype turned up a few times. The chain combines TRBV24-1 with TRBJ2-5; 8 bases align to TRBD1. V trimming: 6 bases; J trimming: 4 bases; junction bases outside the gene matches: 3. The CDR3 loop spans 13 amino acids. Germline-derived CDR1 and CDR2 are KGHDR and SFDVKD. In nucleotides, the CDR3 is TGTGCCACCAGTACAGGGGGGCGAGAGACCCAGTACTTC. It yields the protein CATSTGGRETQYF.

This clonotype appeared a few times. The rearrangement uses TRBV28 and TRBJ2-2; D remains unclear. This CDR3 contains 14 residues. Germline loops: CDR1 MDHEN, CDR2 SYDVKM. V was pared by 6 bases and J by 7 bases, with 15 bases between. CDR3 DNA: TGTGCCAGCAGCCAATTCCCGGTGGACGGGGAGCTGTTTTTT. Amino acids: CASSQFPVDGELFF.

V gene TRBV20-1 combines with J gene TRBJ1-4, with 9 bases fitting TRBD1. CDR1 is DFQATT and CDR2 is SNEGSKA in the germline V gene (reference sequence). This CDR3 is built from 15 residues. The trim removed 6 bases at V and 8 bases at J, leaving 13 bases unmatched. The CDR3 DNA follows: TGCAGTGCACGAAGACAGGGGGGCCGGGAGGAAAAACTGTTTTTT. Its protein product is CSARRQGGREEKLFF.

This clonotype was recorded a few times. The genes are TRBV10-3 and TRBJ1-4; D is perhaps TRBD1 (6 bases). V lost 4 bases and J 11 bases, leaving 17 bases between the germline ends. Germline V gene data show CDR1 as ENHRY and CDR2 as SYGVKD. This CDR3 region has 14 residues. The CDR3 nucleotides read TGTGCCATCAGTGTTTCAGGGGCCGGGGAGAAACTGTTTTTT. It is translated as CAISVSGAGEKLFF.

The chain employs TRBV9 and TRBJ1-2, with a tentative D call TRBD1 (5 bases). The CDR3 has 13 residues. Looked up from germline, CDR1 is SGDLS and CDR2 is YYNGEE. Trimming stripped 6 bases from V and 5 bases from J, with 14 bases between. As DNA, the CDR3 is TGTGCCAGCAAGGGGCAGGTGGATTATGGCTACACCTTC. It encodes CASKGQVDYGYTF.

V usage is TRBV20-1 and J usage is TRBJ2-1; 10 nucleotides match TRBD1. Germline lookup yields CDR1 DFQATT and CDR2 SNEGSKA (reference sequence). J was trimmed by 10 bases and V by 3 bases; bases with no gene match: 9. The CDR3 loop spans 14 amino acids. CDR3 sequence: CSASGDRGLEEQFF. The CDR3 region has the DNA TGCAGTGCTAGTGGGGACAGGGGTTTAGAAGAGCAGTTCTTC.

The chain uses TRBV2 and TRBJ2-3; 9 bases align to TRBD2. Losses at the gene ends were 4 bases for V and 0 bases for J; bases not matched to a gene: 2. Germline assignment: CDR1 SNHLY and CDR2 FYNNEI. The CDR3 consists of 15 residues. CDR3 region: CASSGSGRSTDTQYF. The CDR3 DNA reads as TGTGCCAGCAGTGGTAGCGGGAGAAGCACAGATACGCAGTATTTT.

This clonotype was seen only a few times. The chain joins TRBV11-2 to TRBJ2-7; D unresolved. The length of the CDR3 is 13 residues. Germline V gene lookup returns CDR1 SGHAT and CDR2 FQNNGV. V lost 1 base and J 3 bases, leaving 7 bases between the germline ends. The CDR3 sequence is CASSLVANYEQYF. In DNA, the CDR3 is TGTGCCAGCAGCTTAGTCGCGAACTACGAGCAGTACTTC.

In its sample, this clonotype was seen many times. The chain links TRBV20-1 to TRBJ2-5; TRBD1 might be the D (6 bases). The CDR3 runs 15 residues. CDR1 and CDR2 from the germline V gene are DFQATT and SNEGSKA (reference sequence). V was trimmed by 0 bases and J by 4 bases, leaving 15 bases between them. The CDR3 region is CSARDNQGFGETQYF. The CDR3 nucleotides are TGCAGTGCTAGAGATAATCAGGGGTTCGGAGAGACCCAGTACTTC.

This clonotype was seen ten or more times. The chain recombines TRBV11-2 with TRBJ1-1, with D possibly being TRBD1 (6 bases). This CDR3 region has 16 residues. CDR1 and CDR2 from the germline V gene are SGHAT and FQNNGV. V was trimmed by 5 bases and J by 1 base, leaving 17 bases between them. In DNA form, the CDR3 reads TGTGCCAGCAGCCCAGGGGCCGAACCATGGAACACTGAAGCTTTCTTT. It specifies CASSPGAEPWNTEAFF.

CDR3 region: CASSLSATSGRDTGELFF. The DNA for the CDR3 is TGCGCCAGCAGCTTATCGGCGACTAGCGGGAGGGACACCGGGGAGCTGTTTTTT. The chain links TRBV5-1 to TRBJ2-2, with 14 bases identical to TRBD2. This CDR3 contains 18 residues. J lost 3 bases, V lost 2 bases, and 6 bases had no gene match. Looked up from germline, CDR1 is SGHRS and CDR2 is YFSETQ.

The table lists this clonotype with many counts. V gene TRBV12-3 or TRBV12-4 combines with J gene TRBJ2-3, with D perhaps given as TRBD1 or TRBD2 (6 bases each). Between the trimmed V and J ends, which lost 6 bases and 2 bases, there was a span of 21 bases. This CDR3 region has 17 residues. CDR3 sequence: CASSHRAIAGFTDTQYF. In DNA form, the CDR3 reads TGTGCCAGCAGCCACAGGGCTATCGCGGGATTCACAGATACGCAGTATTTT.

V usage is TRBV10-2 and J usage is TRBJ2-7, with 10 positions matching TRBD2. The junction had 6 bases not matched to a gene; V was cut back by 11 bases and J by 2 bases. Germline values: CDR1 WSHSY, CDR2 SAAADI. CDR3 length equals 13 residues. CDR3 region: CAVTSGIAYEQYF. As DNA, the CDR3 is TGCGCCGTCACTAGCGGGATAGCCTACGAGCAGTACTTC.

This clonotype was counted at least ten times. The chain carries TRBV7-9 and TRBJ2-2; 10 bases line up with TRBD1. Germline lookup yields CDR1 SEHNR and CDR2 FQNEAQ (reference sequence). The CDR3 has 16 amino acids. The trim removed 5 bases at V and 7 bases at J, leaving 10 bases unmatched. CDR3 nucleotide sequence: TGTGCCAGCAGCGCCACCGACAGGGGGCGTAGCGGGGAGCTGTTTTTT. Its translation: CASSATDRGRSGELFF.

In its sample, this clonotype was seen many times. The J gene is TRBJ2-1, the V gene TRBV12-3 or TRBV12-4, with TRBD1 identical over 9 bases. V lost 10 bases, J lost 2 bases, and 9 bases stayed unmatched. CDR3 length: 15 amino acids. The DNA of the CDR3 is TGTGCCACCCATTCCCGGGACAGGGCCTACAATGAGCAGTTCTTC. This translates into CATHSRDRAYNEQFF.

The V call is TRBV6-1, the J call TRBJ2-1; 14 bases agree with TRBD2. Per the germline V gene, CDR1 is MNHNS and CDR2 is SASEGT. V lost 11 bases to trimming and J lost 7 bases; unmatched junction nucleotides: 4. The CDR3 sequence is 13 residues long. The CDR3 loop is CAGRTSGGNEQFF. The CDR3 DNA reads as TGTGCCGGACGGACTAGCGGGGGGAATGAGCAGTTCTTC.

This clonotype was seen many times. The chain employs TRBV4-3 and TRBJ2-4; a possible D gene is TRBD1 (7 bases). The CDR3 spans 14 residues. Germline CDR1 reads LGHNA; CDR2 reads YSLEER. V was cut by 9 bases and J by 7 bases, with 19 bases left in between. The CDR3 sequence is CASSPGQRANIQYF. In DNA form, the CDR3 reads TGCGCCAGTTCGCCGGGACAGCGGGCGAACATTCAGTACTTC.